The next 2 T cell receptor beta chains were all read from a single sample in a study of T cell clones after liver transplantation. TCRdb's copy holds only in-frame clones and misses some; the assay was immunoSEQ multiplex PCR. The data show 60,000 or so clones, 71% seen once. The source was CD4+ T cells from blood, collected before liver transplant. These receptors were taken from a human donor who received a liver transplant.

The CDR3: CASSGGGYRVGYTF. CDR3 sequence (DNA): TGTGCCAGCAGCGGGGGGGGTTACAGGGTTGGCTACACCTTC. The V call is TRBV9, the J call TRBJ1-2, with D possibly matching TRBD1 (6 bases). The CDR3 covers 14 residues. CDR1 is SGDLS and CDR2 is YYNGEE in the germline V gene. The V end lost 3 bases, the J end lost 7 bases, and 16 bases lay between the germline ends.

The V and J genes are TRBV2 and TRBJ1-1, with a tentative D call TRBD1 (5 bases). Germline values: CDR1 SNHLY, CDR2 FYNNEI. The V end was cut by 1 base, the J end by 4 bases, with 10 bases between. This CDR3 contains 14 residues. Written as DNA, the CDR3 is TGTGCCAGCAGTGAAGAAAATCAGGGCACTGAAGCTTTCTTT. Translated, it gives CASSEENQGTEAFF.